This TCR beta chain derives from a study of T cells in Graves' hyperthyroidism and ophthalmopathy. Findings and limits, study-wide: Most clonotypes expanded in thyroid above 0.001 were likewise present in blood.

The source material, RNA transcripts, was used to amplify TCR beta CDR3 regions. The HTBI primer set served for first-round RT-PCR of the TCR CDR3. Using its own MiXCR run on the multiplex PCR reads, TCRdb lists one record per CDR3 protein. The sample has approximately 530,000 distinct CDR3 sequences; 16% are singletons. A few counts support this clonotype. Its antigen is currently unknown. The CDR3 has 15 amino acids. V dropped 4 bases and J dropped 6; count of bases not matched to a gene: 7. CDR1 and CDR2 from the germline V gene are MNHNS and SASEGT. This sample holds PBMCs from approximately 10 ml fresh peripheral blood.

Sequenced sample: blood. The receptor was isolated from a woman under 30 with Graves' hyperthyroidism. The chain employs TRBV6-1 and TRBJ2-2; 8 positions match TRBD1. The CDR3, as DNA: TGTGCCAGCAGTGGTCCGGGACAGGCCGCCGGGGAGCTGTTTTTT. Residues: CASSGPGQAAGELFF.